The rows below give T cell receptor beta chains drawn from one sample of a study of blood T cell repertoires in COVID-19. Repertoires were generated with immunoSEQ multiplex PCR, while TCRdb's copy carries only in-frame clones and drops some. Of over 85,000 clones listed, 70% to 85% are singletons. Specimen: peripheral blood. The receptors come from a man aged 60 to 75 with active or convalescent COVID-19. Each CDR3 is given with its conserved first and last residue. Fields, in order: CDR3 length, D gene, V gene, J gene, clone size, CDR3 DNA, CDR3 protein. D genes are given only for firm matches. Size values are once, few and many counts, or a class for expanded clones, and some rows have none.

16	TRBD2	TRBV2	TRBJ2-3	few	TGTGCCAGCAGTGAACTCGGGGGGGGCCCCACAGATACGCAGTATTTT	CASSELGGGPTDTQYF
15	TRBD1	TRBV19	TRBJ1-2	NA	TGTGCCAGCAGACCGGGACAGGGGGGCGCATGGGGCTACACCTTC	CASRPGQGGAWGYTF
16	TRBD2	TRBV30	TRBJ2-2	once	TGTGCCTGGGGGGGACTAGCGGGAGGCCCCACCGGGGAGCTGTTTTTT	CAWGGLAGGPTGELFF
15	NA	TRBV7-2	TRBJ2-1	NA	TGTGCCAGCAGCTCGTCGCGGGCCCAGTACAATGAGCAGTTCTTC	CASSSSRAQYNEQFF
14	TRBD1	TRBV27	TRBJ1-2	NA	TGTGCCAGCAGTCCGACAGGGGGCCCATATGGCTACACCTTC	CASSPTGGPYGYTF
15	NA	TRBV18	TRBJ2-7	NA	TGTGCCAGCTCACCGAAGGGGGATGACTCCTACGAGCAGTACTTC	CASSPKGDDSYEQYF
16	NA	TRBV12-2	TRBJ2-1	once	TGTGCAAGTCGCTTAAAGGACAGTGTTTCCTACAATGAGCAGTTCTTC	CASRLKDSVSYNEQFF
15	TRBD2	TRBV7-2	TRBJ2-3	NA	TGTGCCAGCACCCTTAGTACGGGAGGGTCAGATACGCAGTATTTT	CASTLSTGGSDTQYF
13	NA	TRBV25-1	TRBJ2-5	NA	TGTGCCAGCACCAGAAGGAGTGGCGAGACCCAGTACTTC	CASTRRSGETQYF
15	TRBD2	TRBV7-2	TRBJ2-5	NA	TGTGCCAGCACCCAGGGGCTAGCGGGAGGGGAGACCCAGTACTTC	CASTQGLAGGETQYF
16	NA	TRBV30	TRBJ1-4	NA	TGTGCCTGGAACCAGATAGGGGCAGGGATTAATGAAAAACTGTTTTTT	CAWNQIGAGINEKLFF
11	NA	TRBV9	TRBJ1-5	NA	TGTGCCAGGGAGGGCGATCAGCCCCAGCATTTT	CAREGDQPQHF
16	NA	TRBV7-2	TRBJ2-2	NA	TGTGCCAGCAGCCCCCTGGGGGCCTCGGGGACCGGGGAGCTGTTTTTT	CASSPLGASGTGELFF
14	TRBD1	TRBV5-4	TRBJ2-7	NA	TGTGCCAGCAGCCCCCAGGGACAGGGAAGAGAGCAGTACTTC	CASSPQGQGREQYF
15	TRBD1	TRBV7-2	TRBJ2-7	NA	TGTGCCAGCAGCTCCGCAGGGGGCGTTTCCTACGAGCAGTACTTC	CASSSAGGVSYEQYF
13	TRBD2	TRBV19	TRBJ2-7	NA	TGTGCCAGTAAAAAAGCGGGAGGTCGCGAGCAGTACTTC	CASKKAGGREQYF
14	TRBD2	TRBV14	TRBJ2-1	NA	TGTGCCAGCAGACCTAGCGGGAGCTACGGTGAGCAGTTCTTC	CASRPSGSYGEQFF
12	NA	TRBV19	TRBJ1-5	NA	TGTGCCAGTAGTCCCCACAATCAGCCCCAGCATTTT	CASSPHNQPQHF
14	NA	TRBV7-9	TRBJ2-7	many	TGTGCCAGCAGCTCAGGGGAAGCTACTTACGAGCAGTACTTC	CASSSGEATYEQYF
15	TRBD2	TRBV5-4	TRBJ2-3	NA	TGTGCCAGCAGCTTAGGCCTAGCGGGAGGTGATACGCAGTATTTT	CASSLGLAGGDTQYF
16	TRBD1	TRBV2	TRBJ2-7	NA	TGTGCCAGCAAGGACCACTGGGGACAGGCCGTAGGGGAGCAGTACTTC	CASKDHWGQAVGEQYF
11	NA	TRBV20-1	TRBJ2-5	few	TGCAGTGCTAGCCGCAGTGGGACCCAGTACTTC	CSASRSGTQYF
15	TRBD2	TRBV3-1/TRBV3-2	TRBJ2-5	NA	TGTGCCAGCAGCCAACCCCGGCGGGGGGGGGAGACCCAGTACTTC	CASSQPRRGGETQYF
17	TRBD2	TRBV5-1	TRBJ2-1	NA	TGCGCCAGCAGCCCGACTAGCGGGAGGGTGTCCTACAATGAGCAGTTCTTC	CASSPTSGRVSYNEQFF
17	TRBD2	TRBV4-3	TRBJ2-1	NA	TGCGCCAGCAGCCCCAATTTAGCGGGAATCTCCTACAATGAGCAGTTCTTC	CASSPNLAGISYNEQFF
11	NA	TRBV29-1	TRBJ1-2	few	TGCAGCGCCGGACAGAAGGGCGGCTACACCTTC	CSAGQKGGYTF
18	NA	TRBV18	TRBJ2-1	NA	TGTGCCAGCTCCCCCAGTGACAGGGCTGGCGGGAATTACAATGAGCAGTTCTTC	CASSPSDRAGGNYNEQFF
15	NA	TRBV28	TRBJ1-3	NA	TGTGCCAGCAGTCCTGGGGCGGGGAACCGAAACACCATATATTTT	CASSPGAGNRNTIYF
12	NA	TRBV18	TRBJ2-5	NA	TGTGCCAGCTCACCAGCCGGCGGGACCCAGTACTTC	CASSPAGGTQYF
15	NA	TRBV5-1	TRBJ2-2	NA	TGCGCCAGCAGCTTGGAGAGACAGAACACCGGGGAGCTGTTTTTT	CASSLERQNTGELFF
15	NA	TRBV10-3	TRBJ1-3	NA	TGTGCCATCAGTGAGTCGGGGCAGGGTTCGAACACCATATATTTT	CAISESGQGSNTIYF
13	NA	TRBV9	TRBJ1-6	NA	TGTGCCAGCAGGGACGGGGGAAATTCACCCCTCCACTTT	CASRDGGNSPLHF
15	NA	TRBV11-2	TRBJ1-3	NA	TGTGCCAGCTCGTCGCAGGGGAGCTCTGGAAACACCATATATTTT	CASSSQGSSGNTIYF
13	TRBD1	TRBV27	TRBJ1-5	NA	TGTGCCAGCAAGGGACAGGGAAATCAGCCCCAGCATTTT	CASKGQGNQPQHF
14	NA	TRBV27	TRBJ2-7	once	TGTGCCAGCAGTTCGAGGCGGGCCGGAGGCGAGCAGTACTTC	CASSSRRAGGEQYF
15	TRBD1	TRBV29-1	TRBJ2-5	NA	TGCAGCGTTGCCCGGACAGGGGTGGGTCAAGAGACCCAGTACTTC	CSVARTGVGQETQYF
16	TRBD1	TRBV5-6	TRBJ2-7	NA	TGTGCCAGCAGCCCCATTGGGACAGCGATCTCCTACGAGCAGTACTTC	CASSPIGTAISYEQYF
15	TRBD2	TRBV9	TRBJ2-3	NA	TGTGCCAGCAGCGTGGCAGCGGGATCAGCAGATACGCAGTATTTT	CASSVAAGSADTQYF
13	NA	TRBV28	TRBJ1-1	NA	TGTGCCAGCAGCAGGCAGCTTAACACTGAAGCTTTCTTT	CASSRQLNTEAFF
16	TRBD1	TRBV7-3	TRBJ1-1	NA	TGTGCCAGCAGCTTAGGACAGGGTGTTATGAACACTGAAGCTTTCTTT	CASSLGQGVMNTEAFF
17	NA	TRBV3-1/TRBV3-2	TRBJ2-5	NA	TGTGCCAGCAGCCAAGCCCTTGGCGGGGGCTATCAAGAGACCCAGTACTTC	CASSQALGGGYQETQYF
15	NA	TRBV6-1	TRBJ1-5	few	TGTGCCAGCAGTGAATGGGGGGTACTCAATCAGCCCCAGCATTTT	CASSEWGVLNQPQHF
13	NA	TRBV6-5	TRBJ2-1	NA	TGTGCCAGCAGAAGGACTGAGTACAATGAGCAGTTCTTC	CASRRTEYNEQFF
22	TRBD2	TRBV6-1	TRBJ2-4	NA	TGTGCCAGCAGTGAAGAAGGGTACCCGGGACTAGCGGGTCCCGGGGGCAAAAACATTCAGTACTTC	CASSEEGYPGLAGPGGKNIQYF
15	TRBD1	TRBV7-9	TRBJ2-7	NA	TGTGCCAGCAGCCCTGGACAGGGGGCCAAAGAGGAGCAGTACTTC	CASSPGQGAKEEQYF
13	NA	TRBV7-9	TRBJ2-1	NA	TGTGCCAGCAGCTTCCGACTGTCCGTTGAGCAGTTCTTC	CASSFRLSVEQFF
16	TRBD1	TRBV6-1	TRBJ2-5	NA	TGTGCCAGCAGTGATCTGGACAGGGGGAGGCAAGAGACCCAGTACTTC	CASSDLDRGRQETQYF
15	NA	TRBV10-3	TRBJ2-3	NA	TGTGCCATCAGTGAGGTCAGGGCAGAGGCAGATACGCAGTATTTT	CAISEVRAEADTQYF
14	NA	TRBV6-5	TRBJ1-4	NA	TGTGCCAGCAGGGACACAACAACTAATGAAAAACTGTTTTTT	CASRDTTTNEKLFF
13	NA	TRBV3-1/TRBV3-2	TRBJ2-1	NA	TGTGCCAGCAGCCAAGGCCAGGAAAATGAGCAGTTCTTC	CASSQGQENEQFF
20	NA	TRBV7-7	TRBJ2-1	NA	TGTGCTAGCAGCTTAGCGAAGGGGACTGCAGCGGATAGCTCCTACAATGAGCAGTTCTTC	CASSLAKGTAADSSYNEQFF